Included here is one TCR beta chain sequence, with context. No antigen is known for it. V shed 3 bases and J shed 6 bases, with 15 bases lying between them. This CDR3 comprises 15 residues. The V gene's germline CDR1 is LNHNV and CDR2 YYDKDF (reference sequence). These data originate in a study of glioma-infiltrating T cells. TCR alpha and beta CDR3 regions were amplified from RNA using iRepertoire nested multiplex PCR. TCRdb processed the multiplex PCR reads anew with MiXCR; each CDR3 protein has one entry. The sample has approximately 93,000 distinct CDR3 sequences, around 42% seen once; the top ten hold approximately 38%. Findings of the study overall: Very few CDR3 sequences were shared between tissue and blood. Above-expected tissue-blood divergence occurred in all gliomas, most in low-grade ones.

The chain couples TRBV15 to TRBJ2-4; D possibly uses TRBD1 or TRBD2 (5 bases each). The sequencing sample was made of glioma tissue, nonneoplastic brain tissue, or PBMCs (not recorded which). This clonotype originated in a human donor with low-grade glioma or glioblastoma, undergoing nonglioma brain surgery, or in good health (not recorded which). The CDR3 region is CATSRTQEAGNIQYF. The CDR3 DNA sequence: TGTGCCACCAGCAGGACACAGGAGGCCGGAAACATTCAGTACTTC.